The clone carrying this TCR beta chain was recorded many times. Its antigen is still unknown. The germline V gene encodes CDR1 SQVTM and CDR2 ANQGSEA. The CDR3 extends over 17 amino acids. Trimming took 1 base from V and 6 from J; bases not matched to a gene: 15. This sample is part of a study of response to subunit inactivated influenza vaccine. Points from the study as a whole: Authors suggested each seasonal influenza vaccination recruits few new T cells.

TCRdb re-called the RT-PCR reads through MiXCR, storing one row per CDR3 protein. In the table there are about 520,000 distinct CDR3 sequences, roughly 11% of which are singletons. The TCR comes from a man aged 50 to 60 who received an inactivated influenza vaccine. V gene TRBV29-1 combines with J gene TRBJ2-7, with TRBD2 matching 10 bases. Sample: PBMCs from blood, taken around seven weeks after vaccination. The CDR3 DNA follows: TGCAGCGTTGAAGGGTCTAGCGGGAGTCCGCCCTTAGCCGAGCAGTACTTC. Translation gives CSVEGSSGSPPLAEQYF.